The 20 T cell receptor beta chains below were found in one sample sequenced in a study of blood T cell repertoires in COVID-19. TCRdb keeps only in-frame clones here, not all; method: immunoSEQ multiplex PCR. Of roughly 260,000 clones in the sample, less than 90% were seen once. The specimen sequenced was peripheral blood. Receptors originate from a man aged 55 to 69 who had recovered from COVID-19.

By sample fraction, this clone is medium-sized. The CDR3 is CASSYVQSGNYGYTF. In DNA, the CDR3 is TGTGCCAGCAGTTACGTCCAGTCCGGGAACTATGGCTACACCTTC. The chain combines TRBV6-5 with TRBJ1-2; D call uncertain. Trimming took off 2 bases at V and 2 bases at J, with 12 bases between the two ends. This CDR3 region has 15 residues. Germline V gene lookup returns CDR1 MNHEY and CDR2 SVGAGI.

V gene TRBV19 combines with J gene TRBJ2-7; 9 positions match TRBD1. J lost 3 bases, V lost 6 bases, and 3 bases had no gene match. The germline V gene has CDR1 LNHDA and CDR2 SQIVND (reference sequence). The CDR3 has 13 amino acids. The CDR3 is CASSRDRVYEQYF. In DNA, the CDR3 is TGTGCCAGTAGCCGGGACAGGGTCTACGAGCAGTACTTC.

This clone has more than one count but fewer than ten. The rearrangement uses TRBV4-1 and TRBJ1-1, with no clear D. CDR1 and CDR2 from the germline V gene are MGHRA and YSYEKL. The CDR3 consists of 16 residues. V was shortened by 1 base and J by 0 bases, with 12 bases between the two germline ends. The CDR3 DNA follows: TGCGCCAGCAGCCAAGGGTCGACGGGTGTGAACACTGAAGCTTTCTTT. Its protein is CASSQGSTGVNTEAFF.

The CDR3 region is CASSTGQRRFTEAFF. The CDR3 DNA reads TGTGCCAGTAGTACAGGACAGCGGAGATTCACTGAAGCTTTCTTT. The J gene is TRBJ1-1, the V gene TRBV19, with D maybe TRBD1 (6 bases). The V and J ends lost 4 bases and 4 bases respectively, with 16 bases between them. In germline, CDR1 is LNHDA, CDR2 SQIVND (reference sequence). CDR3 length equals 15 residues. The full variable domain, completed using reference TRBV19 and TRBJ1-1, is DGGITQSPKYLFRKEGQNVTLSCEQNLNHDAMYWYRQDPGQGLRLIYYSQIVNDFQKGDIAEGYSVSREKKESFPLTVTSAQKNPTAFYLCASSTGQRRFTEAFFGQGTRLTVV.

The chain links TRBV5-1 to TRBJ1-2; TRBD1 agrees at 8 bases. Germline V gene data show CDR1 as SGHRS and CDR2 as YFSETQ. The trim removed 5 bases at V and 7 bases at J, leaving 10 bases unmatched. There are 14 residues in the CDR3. The CDR3 protein is CASSAGGAVGGYTF. The CDR3 coding sequence is TGCGCCAGCAGTGCAGGGGGCGCGGTGGGTGGCTACACCTTC.

Turning to this clone: Other DNA sequences of this sample code for an identical CDR3. The rearrangement joins TRBV5-1 to TRBJ1-5; D uncertain. The CDR3 loop spans 15 amino acids. The germline V and J ends were trimmed by 0 bases and 0 bases, with 7 bases remaining between them. CDR1 SGHRS and CDR2 YFSETQ come from the germline V gene. The CDR3 DNA sequence: TGCGCCAGCAGCTTGGACTCTTATAGCAATCAGCCCCAGCATTTT. Translation: CASSLDSYSNQPQHF.

The V gene is TRBV6-5, the J gene TRBJ1-3; D call uncertain. V gave up 3 bases and J gave up 0 bases, with 9 bases separating them. Germline V gene data show CDR1 as MNHEY and CDR2 as SVGAGI. CDR3 size: 15 residues. CDR3 DNA: TGTGCCAGCAGTTATCTAGGTAGCTCTGGAAACACCATATATTTT. Protein sequence: CASSYLGSSGNTIYF.

The genes are TRBV6-2 or TRBV6-3 and TRBJ2-2, with 9 positions matching TRBD1. After removal of 6 bases from V and 1 base from J, the junction contained 6 bases not matched to a gene. The CDR3 is made up of 16 amino acids. Looked up from germline, CDR1 is MNHEY and CDR2 is SVGEGT. The CDR3 loop reads CASSPQGQGNTGELFF. The CDR3 DNA follows: TGTGCCAGCAGCCCCCAGGGACAGGGGAACACCGGGGAGCTGTTTTTT.

The chain links TRBV13 to TRBJ1-3; D is uncertain. Trimming took 5 bases from V and 4 from J, leaving 12 bases between them. The CDR3 consists of 14 residues. Germline assignment: CDR1 PRHDT and CDR2 FYEKMQ (reference sequence). Here the CDR3 reads CASSLPSAGNTIYF. CDR3 DNA: TGTGCCAGCAGCCTCCCGAGCGCAGGAAACACCATATATTTT.

The chain carries TRBV7-8 and TRBJ2-4; D not certain. V gave up 1 base and J gave up 2 bases, with 6 bases separating them. The germline V gene encodes CDR1 SGHVS and CDR2 FQNEAQ. There are 14 residues in the CDR3. The CDR3 nucleotides are TGTGCCAGCAGCTTAGTCGGGTCCAAAAACATTCAGTACTTC. Its translation is CASSLVGSKNIQYF.

The chain carries TRBV19 and TRBJ1-1; 12 bases fit TRBD1. V lost 5 bases to trimming and J lost 4 bases; unmatched junction nucleotides: 8. From germline, CDR1 is LNHDA and CDR2 SQIVND (reference sequence). This CDR3 contains 16 residues. The CDR3 DNA reads as TGTGCCAGTAGTCTCGGGACAGGGGGCGGAGGCACTGAAGCTTTCTTT. Translated: CASSLGTGGGGTEAFF.

The J gene is TRBJ2-7, the V gene TRBV4-1, with 8 bases matching TRBD1. Germline V gene data show CDR1 as MGHRA and CDR2 as YSYEKL. V gave up 3 bases and J gave up 2 bases; unmatched junction bases: 6. The CDR3 consists of 15 residues. CDR3 sequence reads: CASSHPGQVTYEQYF. Written as DNA, the CDR3 is TGCGCCAGCAGCCACCCGGGACAGGTAACCTACGAGCAGTACTTC.

This chain uses TRBV19 with TRBJ2-1, with 7 bases lining up with TRBD1. V dropped 5 bases and J dropped 2; count of bases not matched to a gene: 6. Per the germline V gene, CDR1 is LNHDA and CDR2 is SQIVND (reference sequence). This CDR3 is 15 amino acids long. The CDR3 DNA is TGTGCCAGTAGTCGTCCCGGGACAGCCTACAATGAGCAGTTCTTC. Amino acids: CASSRPGTAYNEQFF.

In its sample, this clone was seen once. The chain combines TRBV4-2 with TRBJ1-1, with D unclear. Germline CDR1 LGHNA, CDR2 YNFKEQ. The CDR3 totals 13 residues. The V end was cut by 3 bases, the J end by 0 bases, with 5 bases between. Written as DNA, the CDR3 is TGTGCCAGCAGCCAGGCGGTGAACACTGAAGCTTTCTTT. Protein product: CASSQAVNTEAFF.

This clone has ten or more counts. CDR3 region: CASSFRGGRGTEKLFF. CDR3 in DNA: TGTGCCAGCAGCTTTAGAGGAGGGAGGGGGACTGAAAAACTGTTTTTT. The chain links TRBV11-2 to TRBJ1-4; possibly TRBD1 for D (6 bases). The germline V gene encodes CDR1 SGHAT and CDR2 FQNNGV. The CDR3 is 16 residues long. Trimming removed 3 bases at V and 7 bases at J, with 18 bases between.

The chain joins TRBV15 to TRBJ2-7; D is perhaps TRBD2 (6 bases). The CDR3 extends over 14 amino acids. Germline-derived CDR1 and CDR2 are LNHNV and YYDKDF (reference sequence). V was trimmed by 0 bases and J by 2 bases, leaving 8 bases between them. The CDR3 DNA reads TGTGCCACCAGCAGAGATCCGGGGGCCTACGAGCAGTACTTC. Encoded protein: CATSRDPGAYEQYF.

V is TRBV27 and J is TRBJ2-1, with 9 bases matching TRBD1. The length of the CDR3 is 17 residues. Trimming took 0 bases from V and 3 from J; bases not matched to a gene: 6. Germline loops: CDR1 MNHEY, CDR2 SMNVEV (reference sequence). As DNA, the CDR3 is TGTGCCAGCAGTTTATCAAGGACAGGGGTTATCTACAATGAGCAGTTCTTC. It codes for CASSLSRTGVIYNEQFF.

The V call is TRBV19, the J call TRBJ1-2; the match to TRBD1 covers 10 bases. V was pared by 6 bases and J by 5 bases, with 9 bases of the junction left unmatched. Germline V gives CDR1 LNHDA, CDR2 SQIVND (reference sequence). The CDR3 is 15 amino acids. This CDR3 reads CASRGPRTGGYGYTF. The CDR3 region has the DNA TGTGCCAGTAGAGGCCCCCGGACAGGGGGGTATGGCTACACCTTC.

The chain combines TRBV20-1 with TRBJ2-7, with D perhaps matching TRBD1 (6 bases). The germline V and J ends were trimmed by 5 bases and 7 bases, with 12 bases remaining between them. CDR3 size: 11 residues. Germline CDR1 is DFQATT and CDR2 is SNEGSKA (reference sequence). The CDR3 DNA reads as TGCAGTGCTTTACAGGGATTAGAGCAGTACTTC. Protein product: CSALQGLEQYF.

The chain couples TRBV9 to TRBJ1-1; maybe TRBD1 (6 bases). V lost 0 bases to trimming and J lost 8 bases, with 8 bases between them. This CDR3 is built from 12 residues. CDR1 is SGDLS and CDR2 is YYNGEE in the germline V gene. CDR3 nucleotides: TGTGCCAGCAGCGTAGTAAGGGGGGAAGCTTTCTTT. Translating gives CASSVVRGEAFF.